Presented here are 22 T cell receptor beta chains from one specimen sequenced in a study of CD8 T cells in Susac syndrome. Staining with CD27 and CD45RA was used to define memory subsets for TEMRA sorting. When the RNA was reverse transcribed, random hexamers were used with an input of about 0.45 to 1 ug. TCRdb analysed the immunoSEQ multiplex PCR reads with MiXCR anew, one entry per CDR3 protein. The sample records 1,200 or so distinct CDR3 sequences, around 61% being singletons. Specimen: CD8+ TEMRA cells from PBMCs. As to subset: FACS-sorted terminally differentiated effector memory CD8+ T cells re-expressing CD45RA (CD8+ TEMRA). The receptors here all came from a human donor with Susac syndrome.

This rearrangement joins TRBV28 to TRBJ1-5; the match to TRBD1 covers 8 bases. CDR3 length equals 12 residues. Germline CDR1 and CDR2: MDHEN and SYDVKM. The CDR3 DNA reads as TGTTTAGTTCAGGGGGCCAATCAGCCCCAGCATTTT. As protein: CLVQGANQPQHF.

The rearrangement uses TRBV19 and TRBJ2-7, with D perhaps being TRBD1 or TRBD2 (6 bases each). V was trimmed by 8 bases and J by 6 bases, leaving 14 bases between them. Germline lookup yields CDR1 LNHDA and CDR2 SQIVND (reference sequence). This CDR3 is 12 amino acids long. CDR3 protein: CASESGGGEQYF. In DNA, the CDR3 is TGTGCCAGTGAGTCCGGGGGCGGCGAGCAGTACTTC.

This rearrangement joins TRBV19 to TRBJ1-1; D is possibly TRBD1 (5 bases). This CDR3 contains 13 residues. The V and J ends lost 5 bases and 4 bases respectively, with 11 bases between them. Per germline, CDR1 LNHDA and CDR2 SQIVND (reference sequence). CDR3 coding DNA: TGTGCCAGTAGTTTGGACATAGCCACTGAAGCTTTCTTT. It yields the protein CASSLDIATEAFF.

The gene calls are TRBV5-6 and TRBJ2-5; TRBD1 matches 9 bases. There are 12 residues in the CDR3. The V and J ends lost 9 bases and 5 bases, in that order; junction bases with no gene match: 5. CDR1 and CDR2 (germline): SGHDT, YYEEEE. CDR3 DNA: TGTGCCACCGGACAGGGGTTGGAGACCCAGTACTTC. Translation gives CATGQGLETQYF.

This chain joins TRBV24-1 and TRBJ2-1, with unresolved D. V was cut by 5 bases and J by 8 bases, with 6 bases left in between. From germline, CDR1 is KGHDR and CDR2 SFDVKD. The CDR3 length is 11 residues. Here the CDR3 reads CATSGGDEQFF. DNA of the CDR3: TGTGCCACCAGTGGGGGTGATGAGCAGTTCTTC.

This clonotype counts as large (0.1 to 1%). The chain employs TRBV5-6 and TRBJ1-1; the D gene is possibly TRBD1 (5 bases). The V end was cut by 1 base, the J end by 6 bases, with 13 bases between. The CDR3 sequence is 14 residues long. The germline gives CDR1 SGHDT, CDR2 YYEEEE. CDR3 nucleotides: TGTGCCAGCAGCTTGAATGGGGCTTTCGCTGAAGCTTTCTTT. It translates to CASSLNGAFAEAFF.

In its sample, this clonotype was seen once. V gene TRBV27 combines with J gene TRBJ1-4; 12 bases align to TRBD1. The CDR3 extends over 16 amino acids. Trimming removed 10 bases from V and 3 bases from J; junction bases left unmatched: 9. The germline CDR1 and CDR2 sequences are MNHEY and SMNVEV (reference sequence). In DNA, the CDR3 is TGTGCCACCCGCCGGGACAGGGGGCTATCTAATGAAAAACTGTTTTTT. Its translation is CATRRDRGLSNEKLFF. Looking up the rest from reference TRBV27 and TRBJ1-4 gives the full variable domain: EAQVTQNPRYLITVTGKKLTVTCSQNMNHEYMSWYRQDPGLGLRQIYYSMNVEVTDKGDVPEGYKVSRKEKRNFPLILESPSPNQTSLYFCATRRDRGLSNEKLFFGSGTQLSVL.

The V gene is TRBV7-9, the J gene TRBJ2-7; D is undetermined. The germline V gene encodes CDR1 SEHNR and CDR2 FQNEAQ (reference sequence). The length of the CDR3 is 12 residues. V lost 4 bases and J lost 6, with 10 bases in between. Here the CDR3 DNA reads TGTGCCAGCAGCTACTCAACGGGCGAGCAGTACTTC. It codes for CASSYSTGEQYF.

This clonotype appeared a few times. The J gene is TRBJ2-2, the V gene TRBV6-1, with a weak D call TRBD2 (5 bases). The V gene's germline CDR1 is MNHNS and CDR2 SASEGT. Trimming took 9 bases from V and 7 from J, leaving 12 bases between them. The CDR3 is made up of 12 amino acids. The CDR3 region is CASLGVYGELFF. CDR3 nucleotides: TGTGCCAGTCTCGGGGTTTACGGGGAGCTGTTTTTT.

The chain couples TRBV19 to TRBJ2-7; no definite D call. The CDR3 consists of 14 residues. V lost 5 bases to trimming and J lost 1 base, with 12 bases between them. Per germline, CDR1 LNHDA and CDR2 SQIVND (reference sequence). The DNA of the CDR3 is TGTGCCAGTAGTTCCCCCCAGGCTTCCTACGAGCAGTACTTC. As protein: CASSSPQASYEQYF.

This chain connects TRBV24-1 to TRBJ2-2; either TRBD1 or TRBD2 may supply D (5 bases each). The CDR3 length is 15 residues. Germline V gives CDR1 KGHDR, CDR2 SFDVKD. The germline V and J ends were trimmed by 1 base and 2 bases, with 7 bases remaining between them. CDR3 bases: TGTGCCACCAGTGATTTTGGGGACAACACCGGGGAGCTGTTTTTT. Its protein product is CATSDFGDNTGELFF.

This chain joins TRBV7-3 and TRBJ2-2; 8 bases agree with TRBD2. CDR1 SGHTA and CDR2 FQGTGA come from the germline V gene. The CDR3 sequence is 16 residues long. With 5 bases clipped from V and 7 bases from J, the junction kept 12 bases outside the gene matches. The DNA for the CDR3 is TGTGCCAGCAGCCCCGGCGGGGGGCTGAACCTCGGGGAGCTGTTTTTT. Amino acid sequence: CASSPGGGLNLGELFF.

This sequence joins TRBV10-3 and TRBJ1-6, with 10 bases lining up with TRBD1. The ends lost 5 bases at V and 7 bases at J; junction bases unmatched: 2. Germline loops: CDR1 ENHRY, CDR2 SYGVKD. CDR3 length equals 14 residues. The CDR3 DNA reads TGTGCCATCAGTCCGGACAGGGGGAATTCACCCCTCCACTTT. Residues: CAISPDRGNSPLHF.

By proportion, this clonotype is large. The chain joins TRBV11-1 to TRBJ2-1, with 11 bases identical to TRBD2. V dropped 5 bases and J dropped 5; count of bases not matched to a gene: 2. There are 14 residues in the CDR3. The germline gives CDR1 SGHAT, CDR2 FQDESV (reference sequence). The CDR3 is CASSLTSGDNEQFF. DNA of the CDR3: TGTGCCAGCAGCCTGACTAGCGGGGACAATGAGCAGTTCTTC.

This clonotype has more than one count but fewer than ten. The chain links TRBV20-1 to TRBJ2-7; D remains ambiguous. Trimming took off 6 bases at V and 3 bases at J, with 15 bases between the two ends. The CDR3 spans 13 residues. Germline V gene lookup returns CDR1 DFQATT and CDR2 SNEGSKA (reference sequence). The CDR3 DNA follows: TGCAGTGCCCAGCCCGATACATTCTACGAGCAGTACTTC. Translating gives CSAQPDTFYEQYF.

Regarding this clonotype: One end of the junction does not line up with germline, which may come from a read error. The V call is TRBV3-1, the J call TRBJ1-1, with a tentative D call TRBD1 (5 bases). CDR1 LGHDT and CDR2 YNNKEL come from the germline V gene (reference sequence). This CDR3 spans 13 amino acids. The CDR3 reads CASGQDGGTEAFF. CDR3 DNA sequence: TGTGCCAGCGGCCAAGATGGGGGGACTGAAGCTTTCTTT.

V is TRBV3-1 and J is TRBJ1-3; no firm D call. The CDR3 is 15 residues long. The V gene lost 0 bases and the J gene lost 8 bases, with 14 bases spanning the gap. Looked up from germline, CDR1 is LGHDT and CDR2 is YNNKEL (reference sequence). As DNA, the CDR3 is TGTGCCAGCAGCCAAGATTACGGTATTCGTGACACCATATATTTT. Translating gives CASSQDYGIRDTIYF.

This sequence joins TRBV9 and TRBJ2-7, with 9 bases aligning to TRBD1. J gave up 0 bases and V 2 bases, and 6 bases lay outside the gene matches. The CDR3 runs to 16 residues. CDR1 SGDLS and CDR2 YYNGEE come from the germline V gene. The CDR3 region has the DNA TGTGCCAGCAGCGTTGTCGGGACAGGGTTCTCCTACGAGCAGTACTTC. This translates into CASSVVGTGFSYEQYF.

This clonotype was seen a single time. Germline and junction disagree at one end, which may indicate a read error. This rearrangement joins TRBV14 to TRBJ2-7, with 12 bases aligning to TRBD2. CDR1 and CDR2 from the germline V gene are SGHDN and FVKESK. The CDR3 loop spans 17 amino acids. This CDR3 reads CARSQGVLAGGSYEQYF. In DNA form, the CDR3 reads TGTGCCCGCAGCCAAGGGGTACTAGCGGGGGGATCCTACGAGCAGTACTTC.

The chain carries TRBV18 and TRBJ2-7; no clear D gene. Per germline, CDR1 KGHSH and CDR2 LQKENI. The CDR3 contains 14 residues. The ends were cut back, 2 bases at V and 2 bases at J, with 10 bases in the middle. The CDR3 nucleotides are TGTGCCAGCTCACCAGGACCGTTCGCCTACGAGCAGTACTTC. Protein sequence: CASSPGPFAYEQYF.

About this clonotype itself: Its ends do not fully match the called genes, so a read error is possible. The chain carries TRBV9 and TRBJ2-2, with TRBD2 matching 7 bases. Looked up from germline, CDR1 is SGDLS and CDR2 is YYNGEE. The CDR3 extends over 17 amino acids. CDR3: CACSVGRERGNTGELFF. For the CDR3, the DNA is TGTGCCTGCAGCGTAGGTAGGGAGCGGGGTAACACCGGGGAGCTGTTTTTT.

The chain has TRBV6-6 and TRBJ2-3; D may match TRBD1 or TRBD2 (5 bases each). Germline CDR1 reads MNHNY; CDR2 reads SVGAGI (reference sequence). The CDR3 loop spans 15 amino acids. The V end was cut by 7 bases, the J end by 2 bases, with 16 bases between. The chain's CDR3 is CASNFWGSPTDTQYF. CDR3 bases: TGTGCCAGCAACTTCTGGGGGTCCCCCACAGATACGCAGTATTTT.